Listed below are T cell receptor beta chains from one sample, sequenced in a study of blood T cell repertoires in COVID-19. Sequencing was performed with immunoSEQ multiplex PCR; in TCRdb, only in-frame clones are kept and a portion is missing. The data hold 250,000 to 300,000 clones, with around nine tenths observed a single time. The sequenced sample was peripheral blood. The receptors were sampled from a man between 35 and 55 years old with acute or convalescent COVID-19. CDR3s include the opening cysteine and the closing phenylalanine or tryptophan.

TRBV10-2	CASSEWGTSSYNEQFF
TRBV28	CASGRLQGLYGYTF
TRBV6-5	CASSYHGASPLHF
TRBV11-3	CASSLGPRGLSTDTQYF
TRBV27	CASSLLFRSSQGRWNDEQFF
TRBV9	CASSERITDTQYF
TRBV7-8	CASSFSDYGYTF
TRBV13	CASSSERWEQYF
TRBV2	CASSGQGARTGELFF
TRBV7-6	CASSPQGANTGELFF
TRBV27	CASSLGTGRLDGYTF
TRBV6-6	CASTYRDQPQHF
TRBV12-3/TRBV12-4	CASRQTEGAFF
TRBV14	CASSSDERGRVF
TRBV6-5	CASKGTGDSPLHF
TRBV15	CATSRGGGGGQPQHF
TRBV9	CASSAYSSNEQFF